Sequencing of this TCR beta chain was carried out in a study of T cells in Graves' hyperthyroidism and ophthalmopathy. Amplification yielded TCR beta CDR3 regions, with RNA transcripts as the source. HTBI primers were employed in a first-round RT-PCR of the TCR CDR3. Via MiXCR, TCRdb re-called the multiplex PCR reads, giving one row per CDR3 protein. The repertoire holds 530,000 or so distinct CDR3 sequences, with approximately 17% as singletons. This clonotype was observed a handful of times. The source of this sequence is a woman between 18 and 29 years old with Graves' ophthalmopathy. The specimen sequenced was blood.

The CDR3 loop reads CASRPGLAGVLTYNEQFF. The CDR3 coding sequence is TGCGCCAGCAGACCGGGACTAGCGGGAGTCTTAACCTACAATGAGCAGTTCTTC. This chain uses TRBV5-1 with TRBJ2-1; 14 nucleotides match TRBD2. Per the germline V gene, CDR1 is SGHRS and CDR2 is YFSETQ. This CDR3 has 18 amino acids. Losses at the gene ends were 5 bases for V and 2 bases for J; bases not matched to a gene: 9.